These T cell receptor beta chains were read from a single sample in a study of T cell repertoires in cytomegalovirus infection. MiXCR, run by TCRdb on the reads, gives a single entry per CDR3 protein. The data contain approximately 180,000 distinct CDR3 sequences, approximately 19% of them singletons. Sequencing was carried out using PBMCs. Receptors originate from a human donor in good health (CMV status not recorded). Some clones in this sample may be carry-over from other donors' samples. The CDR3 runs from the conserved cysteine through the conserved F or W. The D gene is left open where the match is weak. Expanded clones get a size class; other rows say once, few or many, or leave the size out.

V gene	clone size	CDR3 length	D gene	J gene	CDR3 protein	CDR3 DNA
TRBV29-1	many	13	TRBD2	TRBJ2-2	CSASGANTGELFF	TGCAGCGCTAGCGGGGCGAACACCGGGGAGCTGTTTTTT
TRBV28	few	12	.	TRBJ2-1	CASSLLGDEQFF	TGTGCCAGCAGTCTCTTGGGCGATGAGCAGTTCTTC
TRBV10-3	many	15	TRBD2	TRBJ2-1	CATSQAGNTRVGQFF	TGTGCCACCTCCCAAGCGGGGAATACAAGGGTGGGGCAGTTCTTC
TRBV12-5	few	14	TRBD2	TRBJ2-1	CASGLGLANNEQFF	TGTGCTAGTGGTTTGGGACTAGCCAACAATGAGCAGTTCTTC
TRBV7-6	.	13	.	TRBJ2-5	CASSLRVGETQYF	TGTGCCAGCAGCCTCAGGGTCGGGGAGACCCAGTACTTC
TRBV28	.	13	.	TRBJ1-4	CASSTGFNEKLFF	TGTGCCAGCAGTACAGGGTTTAATGAAAAACTGTTTTTT
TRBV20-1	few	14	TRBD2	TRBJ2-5	CSTRSSGLQETQYF	TGCAGTACGAGGTCTAGCGGACTCCAAGAGACCCAGTACTTC
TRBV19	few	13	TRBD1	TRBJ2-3	CASTDRAADTQYF	TGTGCCAGTACCGACAGGGCTGCAGATACGCAGTATTTT
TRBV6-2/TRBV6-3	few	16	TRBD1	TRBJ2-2	CASSYAGGSYTGELFF	TGTGCCAGCAGTTACGCAGGGGGCAGCTACACCGGGGAGCTGTTTTTT
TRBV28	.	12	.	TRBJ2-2	CASNRGTGELFF	TGTGCCAGCAATCGAGGGACCGGGGAGCTGTTTTTT
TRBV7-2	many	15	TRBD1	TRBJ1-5	CASSPTGGSNQPQHF	TGTGCCAGCAGCCCGACAGGGGGTAGCAATCAGCCCCAGCATTTT
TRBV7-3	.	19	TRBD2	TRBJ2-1	CASSLKGLAGGPSDNEQFF	TGTGCCAGCAGCTTAAAGGGACTAGCGGGGGGCCCTTCGGATAATGAGCAGTTCTTC
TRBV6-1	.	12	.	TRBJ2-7	CASSSSAYEQYF	TGTGCCAGCAGTTCTAGCGCCTACGAGCAGTACTTC
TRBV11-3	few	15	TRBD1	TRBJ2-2	CASSRTGVETGELFF	TGTGCCAGCAGCCGGACAGGGGTGGAGACCGGGGAGCTGTTTTTT
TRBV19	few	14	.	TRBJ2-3	CATRLVGNTDTQYF	TGTGCCACCCGACTTGTGGGAAACACAGATACGCAGTATTTT
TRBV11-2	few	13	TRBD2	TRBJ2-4	CASSSAGGYIQYF	TGTGCCAGCAGCTCAGCGGGAGGTTACATTCAGTACTTC
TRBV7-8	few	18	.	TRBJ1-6	CASSLARAGSSYNSPLHF	TGTGCCAGCAGCTTAGCCAGGGCAGGGAGCTCCTATAATTCACCCCTCCACTTT
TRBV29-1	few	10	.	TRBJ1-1	CSVGHTEAFF	TGCAGCGTTGGTCACACTGAAGCTTTCTTT
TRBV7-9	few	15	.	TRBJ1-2	CASSLAAGVSYGYTF	TGTGCCAGCAGCTTAGCGGCGGGGGTCAGCTATGGCTACACCTTC
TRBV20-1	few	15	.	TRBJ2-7	CSARDLGVWSYEQYF	TGCAGTGCTAGAGACCTAGGGGTATGGTCCTACGAGCAGTACTTC
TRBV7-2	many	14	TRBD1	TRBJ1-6	CASKGQGALSPLHF	TGTGCCAGTAAGGGACAGGGGGCGCTTTCACCCCTCCACTTT
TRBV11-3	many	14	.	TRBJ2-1	CASSSDLPSNEQFF	TGTGCCAGCAGCTCGGATCTCCCAAGCAATGAGCAGTTCTTC
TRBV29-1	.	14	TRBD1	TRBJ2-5	CSAPTDRGQETQYF	TGCAGCGCGCCCACGGACAGGGGGCAAGAGACCCAGTACTTC
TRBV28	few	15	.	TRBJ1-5	CASSLMGRGDQPQHF	TGTGCCAGCAGTTTAATGGGGCGGGGCGACCAGCCCCAGCATTTT
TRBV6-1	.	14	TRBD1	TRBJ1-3	CASSDGQAGNTIYF	TGTGCCAGCAGTGACGGACAGGCCGGAAACACCATATATTTT
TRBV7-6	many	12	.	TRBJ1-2	CASSTGVDGYTF	TGTGCCAGCAGCACCGGGGTGGATGGCTACACCTTC
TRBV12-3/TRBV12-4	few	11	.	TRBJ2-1	CASRRDLEQFF	TGTGCCAGCAGGAGAGACCTCGAGCAGTTCTTC
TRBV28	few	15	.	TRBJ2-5	CASKPGQVGVETQYF	TGTGCCAGCAAACCCGGGCAGGTGGGAGTAGAGACCCAGTACTTC
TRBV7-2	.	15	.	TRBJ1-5	CASSPRLGAGQPQHF	TGTGCCAGCAGCCCAAGGTTGGGGGCAGGTCAGCCCCAGCATTTT
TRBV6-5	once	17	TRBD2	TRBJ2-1	CASSSTDLLAGDNEQFF	TGTGCCAGCAGCTCCACTGACTTACTAGCGGGAGACAATGAGCAGTTCTTC
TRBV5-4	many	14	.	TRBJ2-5	CASSLLDAQETQYF	TGTGCCAGCAGCTTGTTAGACGCACAAGAGACCCAGTACTTC
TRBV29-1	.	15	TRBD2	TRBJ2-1	CSVAGSSGSYNEQFF	TGCAGCGTTGCTGGTTCTAGCGGGAGCTACAATGAGCAGTTCTTC
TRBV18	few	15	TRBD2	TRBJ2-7	CASSPARTSGYEQYF	TGTGCCAGCTCCCCAGCCAGGACTAGCGGTTACGAGCAGTACTTC
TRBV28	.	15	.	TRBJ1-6	CASRSSQGAHSPLHF	TGTGCCAGCAGATCCTCACAGGGTGCCCATTCACCCCTCCACTTT
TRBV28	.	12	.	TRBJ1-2	CASSEGEYGYTF	TGTGCCAGCAGTGAAGGGGAATATGGCTACACCTTC
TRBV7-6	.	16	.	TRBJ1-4	CASSLSGSGINEKLFF	TGTGCCAGCAGCTTGTCGGGGTCTGGGATTAATGAAAAACTGTTTTTT
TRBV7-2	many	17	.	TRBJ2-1	CASSLPLLSSSYNEQFF	TGTGCCAGCAGCTTACCACTCCTTTCCTCCTCCTACAATGAGCAGTTCTTC
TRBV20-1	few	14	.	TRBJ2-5	CSAIPRRNQETQYF	TGCAGTGCTATCCCGCGGAGGAACCAAGAGACCCAGTACTTC
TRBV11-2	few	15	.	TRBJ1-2	CASSLDPGSHYGYTF	TGTGCCAGCAGCTTAGATCCAGGGTCCCACTATGGCTACACCTTC
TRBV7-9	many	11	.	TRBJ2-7	CASSLLIEQYF	TGTGCCAGCAGCTTACTAATCGAGCAGTACTTC
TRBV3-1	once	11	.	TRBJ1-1	CASSHGTEAFF	TGTGCCAGCAGCCATGGAACTGAAGCTTTCTTT